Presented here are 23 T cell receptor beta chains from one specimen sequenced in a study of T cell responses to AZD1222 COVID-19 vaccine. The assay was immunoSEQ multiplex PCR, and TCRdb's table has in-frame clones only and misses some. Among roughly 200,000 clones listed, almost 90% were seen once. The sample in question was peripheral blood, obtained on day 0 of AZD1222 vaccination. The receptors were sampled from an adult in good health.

In DNA form, the CDR3 reads TGTGCCAGCAGCTTAGGAGTGTGGGAGACCCAGTACTTC. It is translated as CASSLGVWETQYF. The V and J genes are TRBV11-3 and TRBJ2-5; D is ambiguous. The CDR3 extends over 13 amino acids. Looked up from germline, CDR1 is SGHNT and CDR2 is YENEEA. The V end lost 1 base, the J end lost 5 bases, and 8 bases lay between the germline ends.

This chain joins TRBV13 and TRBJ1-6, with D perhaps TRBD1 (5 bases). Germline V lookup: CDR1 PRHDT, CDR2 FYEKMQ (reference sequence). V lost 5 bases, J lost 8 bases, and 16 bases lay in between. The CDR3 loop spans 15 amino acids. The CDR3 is CASSHNMGVDSPLHF. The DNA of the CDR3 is TGTGCCAGCAGCCATAATATGGGGGTTGATTCACCCCTCCACTTT.

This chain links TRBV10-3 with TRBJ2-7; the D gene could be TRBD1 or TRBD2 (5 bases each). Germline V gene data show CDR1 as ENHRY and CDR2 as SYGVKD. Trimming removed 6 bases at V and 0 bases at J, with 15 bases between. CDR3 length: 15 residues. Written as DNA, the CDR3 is TGTGCCATCAGCAACCAGCGGACAAGCTCCTACGAGCAGTACTTC. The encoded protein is CAISNQRTSSYEQYF.

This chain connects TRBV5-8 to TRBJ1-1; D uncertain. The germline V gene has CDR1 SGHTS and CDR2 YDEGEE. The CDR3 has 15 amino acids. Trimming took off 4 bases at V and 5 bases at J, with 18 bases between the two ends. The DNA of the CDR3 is TGTGCCAGCAGCGCGCCACCCCGGGGAAGGACTGAAGCTTTCTTT. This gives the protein CASSAPPRGRTEAFF.

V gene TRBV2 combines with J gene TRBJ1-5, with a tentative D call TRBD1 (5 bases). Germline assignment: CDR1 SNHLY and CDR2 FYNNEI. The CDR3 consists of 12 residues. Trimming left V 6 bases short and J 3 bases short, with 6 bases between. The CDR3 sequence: CASSRANQPQHF. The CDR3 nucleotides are TGTGCCAGCAGCAGGGCCAATCAGCCCCAGCATTTT.

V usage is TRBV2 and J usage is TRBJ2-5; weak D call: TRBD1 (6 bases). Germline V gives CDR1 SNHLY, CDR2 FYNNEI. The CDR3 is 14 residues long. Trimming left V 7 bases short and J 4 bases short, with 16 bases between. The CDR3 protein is CASTIATGRETQYF. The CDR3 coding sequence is TGTGCCAGCACTATTGCGACAGGACGAGAGACCCAGTACTTC.

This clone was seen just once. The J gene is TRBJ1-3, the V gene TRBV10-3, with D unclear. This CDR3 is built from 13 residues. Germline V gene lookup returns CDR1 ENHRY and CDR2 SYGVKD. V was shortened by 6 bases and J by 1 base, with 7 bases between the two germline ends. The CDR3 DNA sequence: TGTGCCATCAGAGACGGATCTGGAAACACCATATATTTT. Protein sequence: CAIRDGSGNTIYF.

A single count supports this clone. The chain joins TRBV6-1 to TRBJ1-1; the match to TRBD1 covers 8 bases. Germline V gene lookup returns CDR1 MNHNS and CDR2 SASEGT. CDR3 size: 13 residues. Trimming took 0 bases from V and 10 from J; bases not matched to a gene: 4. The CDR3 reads CASSEASGGGAFF. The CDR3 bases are TGTGCCAGCAGTGAAGCTTCAGGGGGCGGAGCTTTCTTT.

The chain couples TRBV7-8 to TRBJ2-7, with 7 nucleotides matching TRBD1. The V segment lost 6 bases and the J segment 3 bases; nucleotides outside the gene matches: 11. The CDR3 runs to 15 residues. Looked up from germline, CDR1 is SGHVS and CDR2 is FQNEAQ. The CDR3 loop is CASRLIQGFIYEQYF. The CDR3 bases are TGTGCCAGCAGGCTAATACAGGGGTTTATCTACGAGCAGTACTTC.

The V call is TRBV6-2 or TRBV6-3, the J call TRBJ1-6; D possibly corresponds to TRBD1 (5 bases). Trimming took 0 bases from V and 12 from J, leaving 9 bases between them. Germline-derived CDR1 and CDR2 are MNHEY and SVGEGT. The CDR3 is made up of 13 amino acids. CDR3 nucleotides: TGTGCCAGCAGTTACTCGGGGACCCAACCCCTCCACTTT. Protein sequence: CASSYSGTQPLHF.

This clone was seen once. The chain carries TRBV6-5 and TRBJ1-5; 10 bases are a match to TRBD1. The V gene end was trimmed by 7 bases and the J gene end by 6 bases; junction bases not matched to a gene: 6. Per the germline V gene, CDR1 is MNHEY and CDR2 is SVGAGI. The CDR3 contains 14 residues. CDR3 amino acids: CASKDRGVGQPQHF. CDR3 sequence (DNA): TGTGCCAGCAAGGACAGGGGGGTTGGTCAGCCCCAGCATTTT.

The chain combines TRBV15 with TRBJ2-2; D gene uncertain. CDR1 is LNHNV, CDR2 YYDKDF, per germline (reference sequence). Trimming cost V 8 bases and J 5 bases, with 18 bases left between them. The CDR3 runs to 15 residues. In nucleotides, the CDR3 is TGTGCCACCGGGCCAACGACGGGTTGGACCGGGGAGCTGTTTTTT. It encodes CATGPTTGWTGELFF.

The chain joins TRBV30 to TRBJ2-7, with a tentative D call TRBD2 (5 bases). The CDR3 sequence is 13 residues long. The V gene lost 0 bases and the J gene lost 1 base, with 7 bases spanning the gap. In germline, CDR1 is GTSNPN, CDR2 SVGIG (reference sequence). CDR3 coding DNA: TGTGCCTGGAGTGTATCGGGGTCCTACGAGCAGTACTTC. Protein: CAWSVSGSYEQYF.

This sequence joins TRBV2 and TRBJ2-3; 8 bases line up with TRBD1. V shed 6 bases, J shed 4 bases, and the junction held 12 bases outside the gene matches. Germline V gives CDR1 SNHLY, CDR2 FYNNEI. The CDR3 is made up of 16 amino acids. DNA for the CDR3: TGTGCCAGCAGCGCCGTCGGGACAGGAGTGGCAGATACGCAGTATTTT. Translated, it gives CASSAVGTGVADTQYF.

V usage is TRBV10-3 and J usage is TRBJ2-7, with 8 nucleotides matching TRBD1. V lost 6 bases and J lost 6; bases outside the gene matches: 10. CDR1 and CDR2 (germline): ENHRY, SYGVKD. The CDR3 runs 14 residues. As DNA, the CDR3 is TGTGCCATCAGCGAATCCCAGGGGGCTGGCGAGCAGTACTTC. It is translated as CAISESQGAGEQYF.

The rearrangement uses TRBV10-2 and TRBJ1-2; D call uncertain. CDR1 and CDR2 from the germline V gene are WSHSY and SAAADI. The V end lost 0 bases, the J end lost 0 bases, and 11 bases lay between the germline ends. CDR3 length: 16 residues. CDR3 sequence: CASSESRASANYGYTF. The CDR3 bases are TGCGCCAGCAGTGAGTCGAGAGCCTCAGCTAACTATGGCTACACCTTC.

CDR3 DNA sequence: TGCGCCAGCCGACAGGGCAATCAGCCCCAGCATTTT. Translating gives CASRQGNQPQHF. The V call is TRBV10-2, the J call TRBJ1-5; a weak D match, TRBD1 (6 bases). Germline loops: CDR1 WSHSY, CDR2 SAAADI. CDR3 length: 12 amino acids. V lost 8 bases to trimming and J lost 2 bases, with 7 bases between them.

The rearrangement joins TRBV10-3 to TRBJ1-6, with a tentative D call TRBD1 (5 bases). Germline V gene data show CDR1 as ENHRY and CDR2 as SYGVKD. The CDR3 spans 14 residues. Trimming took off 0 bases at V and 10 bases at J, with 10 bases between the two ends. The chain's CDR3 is CAISESGRVSPLHF. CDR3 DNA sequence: TGTGCCATCAGTGAGTCAGGCAGGGTATCACCCCTCCACTTT.

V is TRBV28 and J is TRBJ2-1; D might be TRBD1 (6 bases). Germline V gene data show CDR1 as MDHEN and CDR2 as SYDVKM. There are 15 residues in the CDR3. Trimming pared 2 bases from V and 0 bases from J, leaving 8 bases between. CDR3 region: CASSLQGTSYNEQFF. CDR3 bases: TGTGCCAGCAGTTTACAGGGGACCTCCTACAATGAGCAGTTCTTC. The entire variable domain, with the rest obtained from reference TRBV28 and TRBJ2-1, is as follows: DVKVTQSSRYLVKRTGEKVFLECVQDMDHENMFWYRQDPGLGLRLIYFSYDVKMKEKGDIPEGYSVSREKKERFSLILESASTNQTSMYLCASSLQGTSYNEQFFGPGTRLTVL.

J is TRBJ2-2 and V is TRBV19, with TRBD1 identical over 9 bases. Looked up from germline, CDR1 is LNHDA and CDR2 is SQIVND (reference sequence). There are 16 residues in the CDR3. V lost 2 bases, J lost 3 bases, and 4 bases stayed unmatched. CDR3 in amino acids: CASSIPTGGDTGELFF. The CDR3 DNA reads TGTGCCAGTAGTATACCGACAGGGGGGGACACCGGGGAGCTGTTTTTT.

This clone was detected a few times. For the CDR3, the DNA is TGTGCCAGCAGTTTGGGATCGGGGGTCGCTGGAAACACCATATATTTT. Protein: CASSLGSGVAGNTIYF. The chain uses TRBV27 and TRBJ1-3, with D possibly being TRBD1 (5 bases). The ends were cut back, 3 bases at V and 2 bases at J, with 14 bases in the middle. This CDR3 region has 16 residues. CDR1 is MNHEY and CDR2 is SMNVEV in the germline V gene (reference sequence).

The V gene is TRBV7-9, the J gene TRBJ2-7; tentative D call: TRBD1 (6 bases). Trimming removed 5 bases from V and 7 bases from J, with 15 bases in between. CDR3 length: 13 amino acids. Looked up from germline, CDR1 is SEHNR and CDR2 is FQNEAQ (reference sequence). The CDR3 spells CASSRGQLWEQYF. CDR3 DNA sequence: TGTGCCAGCAGCCGCGGACAGCTCTGGGAGCAGTACTTC.

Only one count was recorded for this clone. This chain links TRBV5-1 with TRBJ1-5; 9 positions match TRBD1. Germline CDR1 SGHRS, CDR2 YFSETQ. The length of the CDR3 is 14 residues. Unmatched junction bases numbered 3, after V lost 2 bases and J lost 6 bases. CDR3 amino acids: CASSFTGGTQPQHF. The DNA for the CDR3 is TGCGCCAGCAGCTTTACAGGGGGCACTCAGCCCCAGCATTTT.